The next 21 T cell receptor beta chains were all read from a single sample in a study of blood T cell repertoires in COVID-19. Assay used: immunoSEQ multiplex PCR; TCRdb lists only in-frame clones, some missing. The sample includes some 190,000 clones, 88% of them seen just once. Sequencing input: peripheral blood. These receptors all stem from a human donor in a cohort sampled during active COVID-19.

This chain connects TRBV3-1 (or the pseudogene TRBV3-2) to TRBJ2-1; 7 nucleotides align to TRBD2. The CDR3 runs to 14 residues. Germline V gene data show CDR1 as LGHDT and CDR2 as YNNKEL (reference sequence). The trim removed 4 bases at V and 6 bases at J, leaving 6 bases unmatched. In DNA form, the CDR3 reads TGTGCCAGCAGCCGGCTCGGGGGGACCAATGAGCAGTTCTTC. Its translation is CASSRLGGTNEQFF.

The gene calls are TRBV12-2 and TRBJ2-2; TRBD2 is taken as the D call from the table, unchecked against the DNA. TRBV12-2 is a pseudogene locus. The CDR3 sequence is 15 residues long. The DNA of the CDR3 is TGTGCGAAGAGGGCTAGCGGGGGGGCCACCGGGGAGCTGTTTTTT. This gives the protein CAKRASGGATGELFF.

The rearrangement joins TRBV30 to TRBJ1-1; D remains ambiguous. Germline V gene sequence: CDR1 GTSNPN, CDR2 SVGIG (reference sequence). The CDR3 sequence is 14 residues long. V was cut by 0 bases and J by 1 base, with 9 bases left in between. This chain's CDR3 is CAWSVVYKNTEAFF. The CDR3 nucleotides read TGTGCCTGGAGTGTAGTTTACAAGAACACTGAAGCTTTCTTT.

The CDR3 region is CATSRETGTVNTEAFF. CDR3 nucleotide sequence: TGTGCCACCAGCAGAGAAACCGGGACAGTGAACACTGAAGCTTTCTTT. The rearrangement uses TRBV15 and TRBJ1-1, with 7 bases matching TRBD1. V shed 0 bases and J 0 bases; nucleotides not matched to a gene: 4. The germline V gene has CDR1 LNHNV and CDR2 YYDKDF (reference sequence). The CDR3 is 16 amino acids.

Turning to this clone: Its ends do not fully match the called genes, so a read error is possible. The V and J genes are TRBV6-1 and TRBJ2-7; 12 positions match TRBD2. The CDR3 is 16 amino acids. Germline V gene lookup returns CDR1 MNHNS and CDR2 SASEGT. For the CDR3, the DNA is TGTGCCAGCAGTGGGACCGGACTAGCGGGGAGACTTTTGACCATCTTC. Protein product: CASSGTGLAGRLLTIF.

The CDR3 loop is CASKESGHKGNEQFF. CDR3 DNA sequence: TGTGCCAGCAAGGAATCGGGACATAAAGGCAATGAGCAGTTCTTC. The chain links TRBV6-5 to TRBJ2-1, with a possible D match to TRBD1 (6 bases). The V gene's germline CDR1 is MNHEY and CDR2 SVGAGI. V was clipped by 7 bases and J by 6 bases, with 19 bases between them. The CDR3 length is 15 residues.

The J gene is TRBJ1-2, the V gene TRBV5-3; no firm D call. TRBV5-3 is identified as an open reading frame with a role that is uncertain. CDR3 length: 22 amino acids. Trimming left V 2 bases short and J 4 bases short, with 36 bases between. CDR3 in DNA: TGTGCCAGAAGCTTCGGGCGGGGTGATCTCACGGCGATCCTAGGGAGAGCCTATGGCTACACCTTC. Translated, it gives CARSFGRGDLTAILGRAYGYTF.

The chain has TRBV6-2 or TRBV6-3 and TRBJ2-7; D is ambiguous. In germline, CDR1 is MNHEY, CDR2 SVGEGT. CDR3 size: 14 residues. The ends were cut back, 4 bases at V and 0 bases at J, with 10 bases in the middle. This CDR3 is CASSFGLGSYEQYF. Written as DNA, the CDR3 is TGTGCCAGCAGTTTTGGGCTCGGCTCCTACGAGCAGTACTTC.

The rearrangement joins TRBV5-6 to TRBJ2-7; 7 bases match TRBD1. Germline values: CDR1 SGHDT, CDR2 YYEEEE. The V gene end was trimmed by 1 base and the J gene end by 3 bases; junction bases not matched to a gene: 1. CDR3 length: 13 residues. DNA of the CDR3: TGTGCCAGCAGCTTGAGGGGGCTCTACGAGCAGTACTTC. Amino acids: CASSLRGLYEQYF. Complete variable domain (other parts from reference TRBV5-6 and TRBJ2-7): DAGVTQSPTHLIKTRGQQVTLRCSPKSGHDTVSWYQQALGQGPQFIFQYYEEEERQRGNFPDRFSGHQFPNYSSELNVNALLLGDSALYLCASSLRGLYEQYFGPGTRLTVT.

The genes are TRBV27 and TRBJ1-1; no definite D call. Germline CDR1 MNHEY, CDR2 SMNVEV (reference sequence). V was shortened by 3 bases and J by 5 bases, with 10 bases between the two germline ends. The CDR3 length is 13 residues. CDR3 sequence (DNA): TGTGCCAGCAGTTTCAGTCTTGAAACTGAAGCTTTCTTT. As protein: CASSFSLETEAFF.

This chain uses TRBV2 with TRBJ2-3; D ambiguous. Germline CDR1 reads SNHLY; CDR2 reads FYNNEI. The CDR3 contains 15 residues. V dropped 5 bases and J dropped 2 bases, with 14 bases sitting between them. The CDR3 loop is CASSPSTGYTDTQYF. CDR3 nucleotide sequence: TGTGCCAGCAGTCCCTCTACCGGGTACACAGATACGCAGTATTTT.

CDR3 region: CATRSREAERGELFF. The CDR3, as DNA: TGTGCCACCAGAAGCCGGGAGGCCGAAAGAGGGGAACTGTTTTTT. The rearrangement uses TRBV24-1 and TRBJ1-4, with a tentative D call TRBD1 (5 bases). CDR1 and CDR2 (germline): KGHDR, SFDVKD. This CDR3 contains 15 residues. The V and J ends lost 7 bases and 12 bases respectively, with 23 bases between them.

The chain couples TRBV5-4 to TRBJ2-1, with 9 bases aligning to TRBD2. The ends lost 0 bases at V and 3 bases at J; junction bases unmatched: 1. Germline lookup yields CDR1 SGHNT and CDR2 YYREEE (reference sequence). CDR3 length: 15 amino acids. For the CDR3, the DNA is TGTGCCAGCAGCTTGGATAGCGGGGGCTACAATGAGCAGTTCTTC. Translation gives CASSLDSGGYNEQFF.

The rearrangement joins TRBV5-5 to TRBJ1-1; D gene ambiguous. Germline CDR1 reads SGHKS; CDR2 reads YYEKEE (reference sequence). Trimming cost V 2 bases and J 1 base, with 6 bases left between them. This CDR3 is 13 amino acids long. This chain's CDR3 is CASSFRGNTEAFF. In nucleotides, the CDR3 is TGTGCCAGCAGCTTTAGAGGGAACACTGAAGCTTTCTTT.

The rearrangement uses TRBV2 and TRBJ1-3, with D maybe TRBD1 (5 bases). Germline CDR1 reads SNHLY; CDR2 reads FYNNEI. The CDR3 loop spans 14 amino acids. V was trimmed by 5 bases and J by 8 bases, leaving 16 bases between them. The CDR3 nucleotides read TGTGCCAGCAGTTCAACAGGCTTTAGAGACACCATATATTTT. Its translation: CASSSTGFRDTIYF.

The chain combines TRBV19 with TRBJ2-4, with 7 bases matching TRBD1. The CDR3 is made up of 14 amino acids. The germline V gene encodes CDR1 LNHDA and CDR2 SQIVND (reference sequence). Trimming at V came to 2 bases and at J to 9 bases, leaving 7 bases not matched to a gene. The CDR3 DNA reads as TGTGCCAGTAGTATACAGGGGGTCGATAGCATTCAGTACTTC. This encodes CASSIQGVDSIQYF.

This rearrangement joins TRBV6-6 to TRBJ2-2; D might be TRBD1 (6 bases). The ends were cut back, 6 bases at V and 1 base at J, with 18 bases in the middle. The CDR3 contains 17 residues. Germline-derived CDR1 and CDR2 are MNHNY and SVGAGI (reference sequence). CDR3 in DNA: TGTGCCAGCAGACGACGACCAGGGGTCTTGAACACCGGGGAGCTGTTTTTT. This gives the protein CASRRRPGVLNTGELFF.

V usage is TRBV6-2 or TRBV6-3 and J usage is TRBJ1-5; 8 positions match TRBD1. Germline CDR1 MNHEY, CDR2 SVGEGT. Trimming took 6 bases from V and 11 from J; bases not matched to a gene: 15. The CDR3 sequence is 15 residues long. This chain's CDR3 is CASSRQGFTGNSQHF. CDR3 sequence (DNA): TGTGCCAGCAGCCGACAGGGGTTCACGGGCAATTCCCAGCATTTT.

The chain employs TRBV5-1 and TRBJ1-1; the match to TRBD1 covers 12 bases. The V and J ends lost 4 bases and 4 bases, in that order; junction bases with no gene match: 8. Germline V CDR1 and CDR2: SGHRS, YFSETQ. The CDR3 sequence is 16 residues long. The CDR3 DNA is TGCGCCAGCAGCCCGGCGGGACAGGGGGCTCGCACTGAAGCTTTCTTT. Encoded protein: CASSPAGQGARTEAFF.

The V call is TRBV2, the J call TRBJ2-6; D is ambiguous. Germline CDR1 and CDR2: SNHLY and FYNNEI. Trimming shortened V by 6 bases and J by 1 base, and 7 bases separated the two germline ends. CDR3 length equals 14 residues. CDR3 loop: CASSGESGANVLTF. CDR3 sequence (DNA): TGTGCCAGCAGCGGTGAGTCTGGGGCCAACGTCCTGACTTTC. Supplemented by reference TRBV2 and TRBJ2-6, the full variable domain reads EPEVTQTPSHQVTQMGQEVILRCVPISNHLYFYWYRQILGQKVEFLVSFYNNEISEKSEIFDDQFSVERPDGSNFTLKIRSTKLEDSAMYFCASSGESGANVLTFGAGSRLTVL.

In the case of this clone: The germline gene is not matched at one end of the junction; a read error may be the cause. The V gene is TRBV7-7, the J gene TRBJ2-5; D ambiguous. This CDR3 comprises 14 residues. The V gene's germline CDR1 is SSHAT and CDR2 FNYEAQ (reference sequence). The CDR3 DNA reads as TGTGCTAGCAGCTTAGGTACAGCACAAGAGACCCAGTACTTC. Translation gives CASSLGTAQETQYF.